This T cell receptor beta chain was sequenced for a study of cytomegalovirus exposure and HLA in healthy donors. Study-level results: The productive fraction for most TCR beta V segments was about 90% or about 30% in an earlier analysis.

The sample holds a few counts of this clone. Its antigen is not known. PCR primers comprised 60 Vbeta and 13 Jbeta primers. Generated by immunoSEQ multiplex PCR, the TCRdb table keeps only in-frame clones and is missing some. Here the sample spans around 120,000 clones, roughly 85% being singletons. The CDR3 loop spans 15 amino acids. V trimming: 2 bases; J trimming: 5 bases; junction bases outside the gene matches: 7. CDR1 is KGHSH and CDR2 is LQKENI in the germline V gene. The sample was PBMCs. The rearrangement uses TRBV18 and TRBJ2-7, with 9 bases identical to TRBD2. The source is a middle-aged woman in good health and CMV-seronegative. As DNA, the CDR3 is TGTGCCAGCTCACCAGGGCTAGCGGGACCGAACGAGCAGTACTTC. Residues: CASSPGLAGPNEQYF.